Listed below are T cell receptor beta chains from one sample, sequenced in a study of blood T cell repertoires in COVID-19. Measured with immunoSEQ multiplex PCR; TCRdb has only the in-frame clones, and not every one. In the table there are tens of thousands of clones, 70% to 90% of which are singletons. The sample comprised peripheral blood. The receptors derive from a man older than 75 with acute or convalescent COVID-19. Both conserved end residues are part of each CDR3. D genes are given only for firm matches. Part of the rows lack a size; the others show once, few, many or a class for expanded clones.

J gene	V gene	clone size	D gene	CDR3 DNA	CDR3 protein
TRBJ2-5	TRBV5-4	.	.	TGTGCCAGCAGCTGGGGGGGGGCCGCTCAAGAGACCCAGTACTTC	CASSWGGAAQETQYF
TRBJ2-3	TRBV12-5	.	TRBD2	TGTGCTAGTGGAGCCGCGGGGGGTCCCACAGATACGCAGTATTTT	CASGAAGGPTDTQYF
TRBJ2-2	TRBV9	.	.	TGTGCCAGCAGCTCGAGAGTTGGCGGGGAGCTGTTTTTT	CASSSRVGGELFF
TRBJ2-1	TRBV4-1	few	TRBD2	TGCGCCAGCAGCCAAGTGGGGGGGAGAAGCTCCTACAATGAGCAGTTCTTC	CASSQVGGRSSYNEQFF
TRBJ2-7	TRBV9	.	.	TGTGCCAGCAGTGTTGGGTCGGGGGACCCCTACGAGCAGTACTTC	CASSVGSGDPYEQYF
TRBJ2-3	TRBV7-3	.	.	TGTGCCAGCAGCTTATCTAACGCGCTCACAGATACGCAGTATTTT	CASSLSNALTDTQYF
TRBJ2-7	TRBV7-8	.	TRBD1	TGTGCCAGCAGTCAGGACAGGGGAGGCGAGCAGTACTTC	CASSQDRGGEQYF
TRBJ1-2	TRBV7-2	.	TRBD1	TGTGCCAGCAGCCCGGAAGCAGGGGGCGCTGACTATGGCTACACCTTC	CASSPEAGGADYGYTF
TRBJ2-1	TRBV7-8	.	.	TGTGCCAGCAGCTTAAGCTGGGCAGGGCCCCAGTTCTTC	CASSLSWAGPQFF
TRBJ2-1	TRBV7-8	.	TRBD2	TGTGCCAGCAGCTCGATGACTAGCGGGGGTAATGAGCAGTTCTTC	CASSSMTSGGNEQFF
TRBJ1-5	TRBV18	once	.	TGTGCCAGCTCACAAGACAGCGGCAATCAGCCCCAGCATTTT	CASSQDSGNQPQHF
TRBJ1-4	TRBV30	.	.	TGTGCCTGGAGTGTACAGGGTCTAGGTGAAAAACTGTTTTTT	CAWSVQGLGEKLFF
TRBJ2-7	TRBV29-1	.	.	TGCAGCGTAGGGGCCAGCTCCTACGAGCAGTACTTC	CSVGASSYEQYF
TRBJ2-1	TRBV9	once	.	TGTGCCAGCAGCGTAGAACTTGCGAGAAGCGATGAGCAGTTCTTC	CASSVELARSDEQFF
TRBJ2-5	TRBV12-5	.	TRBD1	TGTGCTAGTGGTCGGGACAGGGAGGTGTACCAAGAGACCCAGTACTTC	CASGRDREVYQETQYF
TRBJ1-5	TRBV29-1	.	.	TGCAGCGTTGGAGGTCATAGCAATCAGCCCCAGCATTTT	CSVGGHSNQPQHF
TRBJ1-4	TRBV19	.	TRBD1	TGTGCCAGTTCAGATAGGGGGCGGACTGAAAAACTGTTTTTT	CASSDRGRTEKLFF
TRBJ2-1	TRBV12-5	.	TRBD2	TGTGCTAGTGACAGCGGGGGGAACAATGAGCAGTTCTTC	CASDSGGNNEQFF
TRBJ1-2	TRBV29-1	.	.	TGCAGCGTTGAAGGCAGGGGAGGGTATGGCTACACCTTC	CSVEGRGGYGYTF
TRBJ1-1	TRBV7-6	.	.	TGTGCCAGCAGCTTAGGGGCCACCCAGAACGCTGAAGCTTTCTTT	CASSLGATQNAEAFF
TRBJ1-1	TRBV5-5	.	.	TGTGCCAGCAGCTTGGTACTGACTAACACTGAAGCTTTCTTT	CASSLVLTNTEAFF
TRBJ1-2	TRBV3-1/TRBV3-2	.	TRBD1	TGTGCCAGCAGCCCCATGGGGGGGACAGGGAACACCTTC	CASSPMGGTGNTF
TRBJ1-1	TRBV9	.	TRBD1	TGTGCCAGCAGCGATTTGGACAGGGTGAACACTAAAGCTTTCTTT	CASSDLDRVNTKAFF
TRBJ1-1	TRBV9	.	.	TGTGCCAGCAGCGTTTCCGTCTTGTCTGAAGCTTTCTTT	CASSVSVLSEAFF
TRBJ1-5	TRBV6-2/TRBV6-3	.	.	TGTGCCAGCAGTTTATGGCAGGGGCTATCAAGCAATCAGCCCCAGCATTTT	CASSLWQGLSSNQPQHF
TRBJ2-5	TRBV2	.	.	TGTGCCAGCAGTGTGGGGGGAGGAGAGACCCAGTACTTC	CASSVGGGETQYF
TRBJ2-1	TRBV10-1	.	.	TGCGCCAGCAGTGGGTTCTTAGCGAGCTCCTACAATGAGCAGTTCTTC	CASSGFLASSYNEQFF
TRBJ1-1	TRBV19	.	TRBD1	TGTGCCAGTAGTCGAACCGGGACAGGGAACACTGAAGCTTTCTTT	CASSRTGTGNTEAFF
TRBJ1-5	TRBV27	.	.	TGTGCCAGCAGTTTACGAGGGATCGCGAGCAATCAGCCCCAGCATTTT	CASSLRGIASNQPQHF
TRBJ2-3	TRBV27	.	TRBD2	TGTGCCAGCAGTTACTTAGGACTAGCGGACACAGATACGCAGTATTTT	CASSYLGLADTDTQYF
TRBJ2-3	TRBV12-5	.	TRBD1	TGTGCTAGTGGCCTGGGACAGGGGAAGGCAGATACGCAGTATTTT	CASGLGQGKADTQYF
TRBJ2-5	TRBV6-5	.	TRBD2	TGTGCCAGCAGTTACCTTTTAGCGGGGGCGATAAACTTC	CASSYLLAGAINF
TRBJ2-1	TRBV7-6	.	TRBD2	TGTGCCAGCAGCTTGATTGGGGGGGGGAGCTCCTACAATGAGCAGTTCTTC	CASSLIGGGSSYNEQFF
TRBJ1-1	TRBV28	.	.	TGTGCCAGCAGTTTATTGAGACAGTTTGAAGCTTTCTTT	CASSLLRQFEAFF
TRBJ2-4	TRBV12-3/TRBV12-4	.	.	TGTGCCAGCAGTTTCCCGGGTCAAAACATTCAGTACTTC	CASSFPGQNIQYF
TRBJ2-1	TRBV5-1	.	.	TGCGCCAGCAGCTTGGGGCAGGGCTACAATGAGCAGTTCTTC	CASSLGQGYNEQFF
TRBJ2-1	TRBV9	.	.	TGTGCCAGCGGGAGCAATGAGCAGTTCTTC	CASGSNEQFF
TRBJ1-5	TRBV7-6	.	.	TGTGCCAGCAGCTTATCCCGGAATCAGCCCCAGCATTTT	CASSLSRNQPQHF
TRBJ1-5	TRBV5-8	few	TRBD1	TGTGCCAGCAGCCCTTACGGACAGGGCCGACAGCCCCAGCATTTT	CASSPYGQGRQPQHF
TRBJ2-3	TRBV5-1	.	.	TGCGCCAGCAGCTTAATAGCGACCCTCACAGATACGCAGTATTTT	CASSLIATLTDTQYF
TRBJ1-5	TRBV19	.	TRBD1	TGTGCCAGTAGCGTGACAGGGGGCAATCAGCCCCAGCATTTT	CASSVTGGNQPQHF
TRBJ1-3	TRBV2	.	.	TGTGCCAGCAGTTCTAGCGGGGGTAGCTCTGGAAACACCATATATTTT	CASSSSGGSSGNTIYF
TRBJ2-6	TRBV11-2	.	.	TGTGCCAGCAGTGACAGTAACAACGTCCTGACTTTC	CASSDSNNVLTF